This T cell receptor beta chain was found in a study of type 1 regulatory T cells. Overall study context: An in vitro protocol generated T-allo10, a Tr1-enriched, alloantigen-specific CD4 T cell product. General study findings and limits: Type 1 regulatory T cells had a more restricted TCR repertoire than non-type 1 regulatory T cells.

TCRdb analysed the reads with MiXCR anew, one entry per CDR3 protein. The data show about 42,000 distinct CDR3 sequences, with about 12% seen just once and 8% to 10% held by the top ten. This clonotype was detected many times. Its antigen is unknown. This receptor was obtained from a human donor in good health. Sequenced input: cultured non-Tr1 T cells, either the whole culture or a sorted T cell fraction (not recorded which).

The CDR3, as DNA: TGTGCCAGCAGTTTCACGCACTATGGCTACACCTTC. This sequence encodes CASSFTHYGYTF. This sequence joins TRBV12-3 or TRBV12-4 and TRBJ1-2; D unresolved. Trimming took off 3 bases at V and 3 bases at J, with 5 bases between the two ends. The CDR3 totals 12 residues.